The 2 T cell receptor beta chains below all came from one sample that was sequenced in a study of T cell responses to AZD1222 COVID-19 vaccine. Generated by immunoSEQ multiplex PCR, the TCRdb table keeps only in-frame clones and is missing some. The sample carries 180,000 or so clones, roughly 94% recorded once. This material consisted of peripheral blood, taken on day 0 of AZD1222 vaccination. All receptors derive from an adult in good health.

The chain employs TRBV6-5 and TRBJ2-1; TRBD1 aligns across 10 bases. CDR3 length: 14 amino acids. J gave up 6 bases and V 6 bases, and 5 bases lay outside the gene matches. Germline V gene sequence: CDR1 MNHEY, CDR2 SVGAGI. The CDR3, as DNA: TGTGCCAGCAGGACAGGGGGCAAATTCAATGAGCAGTTCTTC. It is translated as CASRTGGKFNEQFF.

The rearrangement joins TRBV19 to TRBJ1-5; a possible D gene is TRBD1 (5 bases). V gave up 0 bases and J gave up 2 bases, with 5 bases separating them. CDR1 LNHDA and CDR2 SQIVND come from the germline V gene (reference sequence). This CDR3 is built from 14 residues. CDR3 amino acids: CASSIEGGNQPQHF. Written as DNA, the CDR3 is TGTGCCAGTAGTATAGAGGGGGGCAATCAGCCCCAGCATTTT.